This T cell receptor beta chain was retrieved from a study of metastatic and nonmetastatic thyroid tumors. TCRdb re-called clones from the PCR reads using MiXCR. This sample has about 69,000 clones; more than 13% occur once, and the top ten carry approximately 6.1%. Thyroid surgery was preceded by no treatment in any patient. CDR1 SEHNR and CDR2 FQNEAQ come from the germline V gene (reference sequence). The V end was cut by 3 bases, the J end by 6 bases, with 14 bases between. The CDR3 contains 14 residues. In its sample, this clone was seen many times. The rearrangement uses TRBV7-9 and TRBJ1-2; D perhaps matches TRBD1 (6 bases). Sequencing input: blood. This clonotype was sampled from a male donor with papillary thyroid cancer or a benign thyroid nodule (not recorded which). Some clones in this sample may be carry-over from other donors' samples. The DNA of the CDR3 is TGTGCCAGCAGCTTGGACAGACGGGGGCATGGCTACACCTTC. It yields the protein CASSLDRRGHGYTF.